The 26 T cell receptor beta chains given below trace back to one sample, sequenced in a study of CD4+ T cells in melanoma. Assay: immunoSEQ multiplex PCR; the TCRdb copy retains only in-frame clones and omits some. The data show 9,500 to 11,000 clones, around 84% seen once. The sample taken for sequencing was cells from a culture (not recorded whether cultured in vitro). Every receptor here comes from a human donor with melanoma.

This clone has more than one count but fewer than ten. The CDR3 nucleotides are TGTGCCAGCAGCTTAATGCCTACAGGGAGCTGGACTGAAGCTTTCTTT. Encoded protein: CASSLMPTGSWTEAFF. V and J are TRBV7-3 and TRBJ1-1, with a possible D match to TRBD1 (6 bases). CDR3 length: 16 residues. Germline V CDR1 and CDR2: SGHTA, FQGTGA. Between the trimmed V and J ends, which lost 1 base and 5 bases, there was a span of 17 bases.

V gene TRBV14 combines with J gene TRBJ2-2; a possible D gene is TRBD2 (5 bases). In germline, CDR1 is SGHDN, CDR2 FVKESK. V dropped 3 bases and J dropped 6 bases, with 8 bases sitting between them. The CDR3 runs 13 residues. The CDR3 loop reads CASSQRAAGELFF. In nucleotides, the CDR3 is TGTGCCAGCAGCCAGCGAGCGGCCGGGGAGCTGTTTTTT.

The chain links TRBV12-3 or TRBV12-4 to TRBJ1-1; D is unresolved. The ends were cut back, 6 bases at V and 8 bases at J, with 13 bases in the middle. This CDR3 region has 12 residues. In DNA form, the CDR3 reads TGTGCCAGCAGCGCAGATCGGGCAGAAGCTTTCTTT. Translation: CASSADRAEAFF.

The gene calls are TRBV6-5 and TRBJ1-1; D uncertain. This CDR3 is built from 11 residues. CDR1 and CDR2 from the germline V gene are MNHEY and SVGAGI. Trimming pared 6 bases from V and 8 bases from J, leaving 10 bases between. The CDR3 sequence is CASRQSVEAFF. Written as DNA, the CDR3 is TGTGCCAGCAGGCAGAGCGTCGAAGCTTTCTTT.

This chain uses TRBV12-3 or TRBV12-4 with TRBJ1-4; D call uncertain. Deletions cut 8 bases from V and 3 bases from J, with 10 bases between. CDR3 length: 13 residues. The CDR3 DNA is TGTGCCAGCGCTTGGAGTGCTAATGAAAAACTGTTTTTT. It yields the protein CASAWSANEKLFF.

The CDR3 DNA sequence: TGTGCCAGCAGCCAAATATACCGGGACAGAACCAGCAATCAGCCCCAGCATTTT. Its translation: CASSQIYRDRTSNQPQHF. The J gene is TRBJ1-5, the V gene TRBV3-1 (or the pseudogene TRBV3-2); TRBD1 agrees at 7 bases. The CDR3 covers 18 residues. Germline values: CDR1 LGHDT, CDR2 YNNKEL (reference sequence). V lost 2 bases and J lost 1; bases outside the gene matches: 11.

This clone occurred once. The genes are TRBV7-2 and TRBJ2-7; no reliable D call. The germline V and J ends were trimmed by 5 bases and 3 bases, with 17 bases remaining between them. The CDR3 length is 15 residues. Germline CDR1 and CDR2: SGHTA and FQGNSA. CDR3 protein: CASSPRFSRHYEQYF. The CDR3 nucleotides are TGTGCCAGCAGCCCAAGATTTTCGCGCCACTACGAGCAGTACTTC.

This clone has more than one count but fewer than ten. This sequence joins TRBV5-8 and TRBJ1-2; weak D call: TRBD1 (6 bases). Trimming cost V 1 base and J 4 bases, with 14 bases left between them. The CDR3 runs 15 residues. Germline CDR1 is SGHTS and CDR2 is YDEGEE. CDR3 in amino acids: CASSLRSTGAYGYTF. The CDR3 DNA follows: TGTGCCAGCAGCTTGAGATCGACAGGAGCCTATGGCTACACCTTC.

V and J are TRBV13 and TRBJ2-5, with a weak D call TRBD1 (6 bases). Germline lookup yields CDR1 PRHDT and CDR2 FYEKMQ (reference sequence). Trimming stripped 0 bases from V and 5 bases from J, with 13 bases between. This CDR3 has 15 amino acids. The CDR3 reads CASSLGGAGAETQYF. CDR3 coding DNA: TGTGCCAGCAGCTTAGGGGGGGCAGGGGCGGAGACCCAGTACTTC.

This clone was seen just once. In nucleotides, the CDR3 is TGCGCCAGCAGCTCAAGAGGGACCGCTCCCTACGAGCAGTACTTC. Its protein product is CASSSRGTAPYEQYF. The chain has TRBV4-1 and TRBJ2-7, with D possibly called TRBD1 or TRBD2 (5 bases each). CDR3 size: 15 residues. Per germline, CDR1 MGHRA and CDR2 YSYEKL. V was cut by 5 bases and J by 2 bases, with 16 bases left in between.

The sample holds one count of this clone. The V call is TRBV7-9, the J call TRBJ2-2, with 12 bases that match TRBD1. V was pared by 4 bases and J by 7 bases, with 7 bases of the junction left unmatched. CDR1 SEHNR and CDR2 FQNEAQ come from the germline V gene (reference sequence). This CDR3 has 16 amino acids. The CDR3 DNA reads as TGTGCCAGCAGCTCCCGGGACAGGGGGCGAAACGGGGAGCTGTTTTTT. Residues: CASSSRDRGRNGELFF.

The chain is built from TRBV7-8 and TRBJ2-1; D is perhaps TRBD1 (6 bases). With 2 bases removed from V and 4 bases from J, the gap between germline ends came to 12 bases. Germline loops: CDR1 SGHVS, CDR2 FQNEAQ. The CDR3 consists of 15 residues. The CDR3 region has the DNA TGTGCCAGCAGCTTACCAGGGGCAGGGTACAATGAGCAGTTCTTC. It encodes CASSLPGAGYNEQFF.

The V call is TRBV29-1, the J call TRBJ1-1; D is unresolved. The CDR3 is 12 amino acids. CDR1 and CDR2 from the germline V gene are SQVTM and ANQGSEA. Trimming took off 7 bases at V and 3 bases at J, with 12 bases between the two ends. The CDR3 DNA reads TGCAGCGCCGCCCCAGGATACACTGAAGCTTTCTTT. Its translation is CSAAPGYTEAFF.

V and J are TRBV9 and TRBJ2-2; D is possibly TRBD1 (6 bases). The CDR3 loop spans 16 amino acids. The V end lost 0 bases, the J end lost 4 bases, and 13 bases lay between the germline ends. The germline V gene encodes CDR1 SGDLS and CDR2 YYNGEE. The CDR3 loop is CASSVDGRGGTGELFF. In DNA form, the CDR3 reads TGTGCCAGCAGCGTAGATGGCCGAGGGGGCACCGGGGAGCTGTTTTTT.

CDR3 sequence (DNA): TGTGCCAGCAGCACGGGACTAGCGGGGGCAAACTACAATGAGCAGTTCTTC. It encodes CASSTGLAGANYNEQFF. The chain carries TRBV5-4 and TRBJ2-1, with 14 bases identical to TRBD2. This CDR3 has 17 amino acids. The ends lost 4 bases at V and 3 bases at J; junction bases unmatched: 6. Germline-derived CDR1 and CDR2 are SGHNT and YYREEE (reference sequence).

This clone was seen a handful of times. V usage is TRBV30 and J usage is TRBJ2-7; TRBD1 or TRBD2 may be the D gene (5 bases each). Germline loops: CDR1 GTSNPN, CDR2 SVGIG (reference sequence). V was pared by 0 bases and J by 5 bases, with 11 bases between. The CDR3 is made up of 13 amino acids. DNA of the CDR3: TGTGCCTGGAGTGTAGTGGTGGGGGACGAGCAGTACTTC. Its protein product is CAWSVVVGDEQYF.

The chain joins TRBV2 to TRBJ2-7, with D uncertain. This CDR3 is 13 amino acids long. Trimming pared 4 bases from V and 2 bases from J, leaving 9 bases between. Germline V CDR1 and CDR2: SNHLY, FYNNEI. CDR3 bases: TGTGCCAGCAGTGTCGGGCAGGCCTACGAGCAGTACTTC. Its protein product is CASSVGQAYEQYF.

The CDR3 DNA is TGTGCCAGCAGCTCTGTGGAGACAGCTAGACACACCATATATTTT. Its translation is CASSSVETARHTIYF. V usage is TRBV5-5 and J usage is TRBJ1-3, with D possibly matching TRBD1 (5 bases). The CDR3 totals 15 residues. Trimming shortened V by 3 bases and J by 8 bases, and 18 bases separated the two germline ends. The germline CDR1 and CDR2 sequences are SGHKS and YYEKEE (reference sequence).

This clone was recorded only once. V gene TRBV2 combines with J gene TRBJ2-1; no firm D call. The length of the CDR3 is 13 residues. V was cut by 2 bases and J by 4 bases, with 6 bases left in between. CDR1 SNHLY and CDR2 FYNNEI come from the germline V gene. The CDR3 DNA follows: TGTGCCAGCAGTGAACGCCGGTACAATGAGCAGTTCTTC. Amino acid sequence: CASSERRYNEQFF.

The CDR3 DNA follows: TGTGCCAGCAGCCGAACAGACAGTCCAGTAACCCAGTACTTC. Residues: CASSRTDSPVTQYF. The J gene is TRBJ2-5, the V gene TRBV11-2, with a possible D match to TRBD1 (5 bases). The germline gives CDR1 SGHAT, CDR2 FQNNGV. The CDR3 loop spans 14 amino acids. The V end lost 5 bases, the J end lost 8 bases, and 18 bases lay between the germline ends.

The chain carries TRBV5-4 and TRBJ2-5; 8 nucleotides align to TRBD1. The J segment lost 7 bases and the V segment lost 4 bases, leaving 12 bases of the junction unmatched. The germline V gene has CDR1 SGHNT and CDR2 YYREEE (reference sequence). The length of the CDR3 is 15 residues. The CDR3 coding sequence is TGTGCCAGCAGCGAACCCGGACAGGGTCGAAGGACCCAGTACTTC. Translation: CASSEPGQGRRTQYF.

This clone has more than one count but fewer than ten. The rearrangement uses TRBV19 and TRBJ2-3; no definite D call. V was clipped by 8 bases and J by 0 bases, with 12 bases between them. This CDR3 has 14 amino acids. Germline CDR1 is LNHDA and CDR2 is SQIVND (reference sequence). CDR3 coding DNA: TGTGCCAGTTTAGATCTGTCTAGCACAGATACGCAGTATTTT. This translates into CASLDLSSTDTQYF.

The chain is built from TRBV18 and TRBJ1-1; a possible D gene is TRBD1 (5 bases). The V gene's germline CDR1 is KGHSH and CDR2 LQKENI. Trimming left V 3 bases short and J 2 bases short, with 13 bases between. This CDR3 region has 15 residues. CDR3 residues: CASSPGGRQNTEAFF. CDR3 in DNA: TGTGCCAGCTCACCCGGGGGACGTCAAAACACTGAAGCTTTCTTT.

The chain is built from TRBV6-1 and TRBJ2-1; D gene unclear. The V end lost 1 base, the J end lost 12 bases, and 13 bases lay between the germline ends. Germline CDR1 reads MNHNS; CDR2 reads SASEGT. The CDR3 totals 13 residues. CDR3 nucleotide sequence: TGTGCCAGCAGTGAAGGATCGGGCCAAGGGCAGTTCTTC. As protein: CASSEGSGQGQFF.

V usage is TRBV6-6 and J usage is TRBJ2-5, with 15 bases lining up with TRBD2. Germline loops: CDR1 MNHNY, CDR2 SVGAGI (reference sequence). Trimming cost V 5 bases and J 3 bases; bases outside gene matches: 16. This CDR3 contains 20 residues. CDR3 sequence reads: CASSPSRTSGGAGFKETQYF. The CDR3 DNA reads TGTGCCAGCAGTCCCTCCCGGACTAGCGGGGGGGCGGGCTTCAAAGAGACCCAGTACTTC.

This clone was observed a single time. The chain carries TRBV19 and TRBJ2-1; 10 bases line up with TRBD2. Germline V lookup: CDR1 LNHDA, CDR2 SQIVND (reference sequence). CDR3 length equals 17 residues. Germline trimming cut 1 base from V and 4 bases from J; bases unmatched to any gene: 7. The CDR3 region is CASSIVASGGLYNEQFF. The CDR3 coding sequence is TGTGCCAGTAGTATAGTGGCTAGCGGGGGACTATACAATGAGCAGTTCTTC. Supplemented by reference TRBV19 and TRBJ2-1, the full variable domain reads DGGITQSPKYLFRKEGQNVTLSCEQNLNHDAMYWYRQDPGQGLRLIYYSQIVNDFQKGDIAEGYSVSREKKESFPLTVTSAQKNPTAFYLCASSIVASGGLYNEQFFGPGTRLTVL.